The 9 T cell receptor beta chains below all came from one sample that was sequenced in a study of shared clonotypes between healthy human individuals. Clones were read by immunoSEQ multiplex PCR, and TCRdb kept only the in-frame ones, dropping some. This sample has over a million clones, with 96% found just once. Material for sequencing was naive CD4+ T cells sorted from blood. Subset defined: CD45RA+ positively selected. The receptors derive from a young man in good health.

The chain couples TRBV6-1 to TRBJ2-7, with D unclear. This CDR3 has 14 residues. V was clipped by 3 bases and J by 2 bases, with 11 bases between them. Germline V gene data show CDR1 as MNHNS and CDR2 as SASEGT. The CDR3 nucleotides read TGTGCCAGCAGTGAGGTTTGGCAGGCCTACGAGCAGTACTTC. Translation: CASSEVWQAYEQYF.

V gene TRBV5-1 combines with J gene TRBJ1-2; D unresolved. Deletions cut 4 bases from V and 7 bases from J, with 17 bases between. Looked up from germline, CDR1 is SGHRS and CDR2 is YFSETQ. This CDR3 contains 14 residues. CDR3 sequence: CASSSGQEGLGYTF. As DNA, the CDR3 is TGCGCCAGCAGCAGCGGGCAGGAAGGACTTGGCTACACCTTC.

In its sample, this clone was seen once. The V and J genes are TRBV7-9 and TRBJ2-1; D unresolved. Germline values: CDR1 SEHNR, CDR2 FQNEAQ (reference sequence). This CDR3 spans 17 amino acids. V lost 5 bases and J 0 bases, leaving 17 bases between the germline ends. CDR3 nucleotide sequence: TGTGCCAGCAGCAGAACCCGCCAGTTTAGCTCCTACAATGAGCAGTTCTTC. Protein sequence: CASSRTRQFSSYNEQFF.

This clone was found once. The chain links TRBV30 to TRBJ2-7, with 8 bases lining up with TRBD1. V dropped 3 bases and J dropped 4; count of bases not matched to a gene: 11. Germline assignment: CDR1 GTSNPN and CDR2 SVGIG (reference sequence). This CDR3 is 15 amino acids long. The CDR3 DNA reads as TGTGCCTGGAGACCCATCGGACAGGGTCGGTACGAGCAGTACTTC. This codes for CAWRPIGQGRYEQYF.

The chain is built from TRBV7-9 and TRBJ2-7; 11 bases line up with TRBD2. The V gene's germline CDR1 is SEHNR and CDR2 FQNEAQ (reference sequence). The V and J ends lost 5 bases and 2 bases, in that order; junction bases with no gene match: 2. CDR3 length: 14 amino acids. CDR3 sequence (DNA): TGTGCCAGCAGCCATAGCGGGAGGGCCTACGAGCAGTACTTC. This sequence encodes CASSHSGRAYEQYF. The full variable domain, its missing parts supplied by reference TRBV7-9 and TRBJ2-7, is DTGVSQNPRHKITKRGQNVTFRCDPISEHNRLYWYRQTLGQGPEFLTYFQNEAQLEKSRLLSDRFSAERPKGSFSTLEIQRTEQGDSAMYLCASSHSGRAYEQYFGPGTRLTVT.

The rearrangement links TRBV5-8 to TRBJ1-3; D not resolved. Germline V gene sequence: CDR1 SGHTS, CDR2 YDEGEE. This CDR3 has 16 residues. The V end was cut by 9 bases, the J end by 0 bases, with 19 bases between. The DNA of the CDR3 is TGTGCCACCCCTAAGGGCAGGATGAGCTCTGGAAACACCATATATTTT. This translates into CATPKGRMSSGNTIYF. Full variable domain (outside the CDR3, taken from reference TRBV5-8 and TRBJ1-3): EAGVTQSPTHLIKTRGQQATLRCSPISGHTSVYWYQQALGLGLQFLLWYDEGEERNRGNFPPRFSGRQFPNYSSELNVNALELEDSALYLCATPKGRMSSGNTIYFGEGSWLTVV.

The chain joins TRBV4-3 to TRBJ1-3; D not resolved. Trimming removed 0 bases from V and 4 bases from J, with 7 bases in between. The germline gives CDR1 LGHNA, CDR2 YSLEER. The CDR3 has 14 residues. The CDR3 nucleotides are TGCGCCAGCAGCCAAGATCCCAGAGGAAACACCATATATTTT. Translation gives CASSQDPRGNTIYF.

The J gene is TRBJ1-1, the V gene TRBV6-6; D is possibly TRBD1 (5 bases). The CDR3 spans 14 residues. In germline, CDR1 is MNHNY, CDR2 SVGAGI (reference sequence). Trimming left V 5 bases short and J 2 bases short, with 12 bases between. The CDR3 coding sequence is TGTGCCAGCAGTAATGGACGGGGCAACACTGAAGCTTTCTTT. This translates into CASSNGRGNTEAFF.

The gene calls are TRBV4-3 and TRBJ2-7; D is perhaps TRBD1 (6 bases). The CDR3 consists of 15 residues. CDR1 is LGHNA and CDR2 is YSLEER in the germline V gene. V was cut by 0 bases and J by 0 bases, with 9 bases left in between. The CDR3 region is CASSQDRGHSYEQYF. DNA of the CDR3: TGCGCCAGCAGCCAAGACAGGGGTCACTCCTACGAGCAGTACTTC.